This T cell receptor (beta chain) was observed in a study of blood T cell repertoires in COVID-19. Looking at the study overall: Sites in the United States, Italy and Spain provided acute and convalescent COVID-19 samples. PBMCs, B-cell-depleted T cells, or T cells were the source of the cDNA or gDNA that made up the material.

The CDR3 has 14 amino acids. CDR1 SGHTA and CDR2 FQGNSA come from the germline V gene. V gave up 1 base and J gave up 5 bases, with 11 bases separating them. As originally analysed: Estimation of nucleated cell counts relied on the amplification of reference gene primers. Sequenced by immunoSEQ multiplex PCR; TCRdb stores in-frame clones only, minus some. V and J calls and clone size come straight from that table; D and trimming were deduced from the DNA. The sample shows approximately 96,000 clones, about 95% of them seen only once. The V call is TRBV7-2, the J call TRBJ2-5; no clear D gene. This TCR came from a human donor with active COVID-19. The donor label of this sample is uncertain. The sample taken for sequencing was peripheral blood. The DNA of the CDR3 is TGTGCCAGCAGCTTAGGTTCTAGGAAGGAGACCCAGTACTTC. Protein sequence: CASSLGSRKETQYF.